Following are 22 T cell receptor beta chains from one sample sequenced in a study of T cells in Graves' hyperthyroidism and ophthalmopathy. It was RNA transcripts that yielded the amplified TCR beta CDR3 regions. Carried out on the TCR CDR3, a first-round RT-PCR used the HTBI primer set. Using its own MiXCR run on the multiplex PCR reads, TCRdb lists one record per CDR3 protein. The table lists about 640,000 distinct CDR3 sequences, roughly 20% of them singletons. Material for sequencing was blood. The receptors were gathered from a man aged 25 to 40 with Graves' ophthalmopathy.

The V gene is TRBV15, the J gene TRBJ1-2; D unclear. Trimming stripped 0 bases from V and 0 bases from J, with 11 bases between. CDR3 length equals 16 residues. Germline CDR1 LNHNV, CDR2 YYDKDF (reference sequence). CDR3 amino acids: CATSRDNEGANYGYTF. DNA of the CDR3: TGTGCCACCAGCAGAGATAACGAGGGAGCTAACTATGGCTACACCTTC.

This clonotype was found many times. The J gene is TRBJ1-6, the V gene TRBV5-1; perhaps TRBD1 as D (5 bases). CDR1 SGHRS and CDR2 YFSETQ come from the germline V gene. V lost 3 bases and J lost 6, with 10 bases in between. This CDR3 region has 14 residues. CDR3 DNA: TGCGCCAGCAGCTCGGGGCAAGCTAATTCACCCCTCCACTTT. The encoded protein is CASSSGQANSPLHF.

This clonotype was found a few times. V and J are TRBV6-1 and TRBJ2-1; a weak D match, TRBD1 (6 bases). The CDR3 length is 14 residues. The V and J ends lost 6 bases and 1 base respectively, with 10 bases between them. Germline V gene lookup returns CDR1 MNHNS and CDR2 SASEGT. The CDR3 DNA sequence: TGTGCCAGCAGCGTCAGGGGTTCCTACAATGAGCAGTTCTTC. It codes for CASSVRGSYNEQFF.

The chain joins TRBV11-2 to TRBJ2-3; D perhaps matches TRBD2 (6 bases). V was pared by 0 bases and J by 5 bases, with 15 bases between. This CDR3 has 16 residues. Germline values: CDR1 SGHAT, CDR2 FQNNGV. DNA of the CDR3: TGTGCCAGCAGCTTAGATTGGGGGAGGAGAGAAGATACGCAGTATTTT. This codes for CASSLDWGRREDTQYF. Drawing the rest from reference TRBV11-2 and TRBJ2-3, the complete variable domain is EAGVAQSPRYKIIEKRQSVAFWCNPISGHATLYWYQQILGQGPKLLIQFQNNGVVDDSQLPKDRFSAERLKGVDSTLKIQPAKLEDSAVYLCASSLDWGRREDTQYFGPGTRLTVL.

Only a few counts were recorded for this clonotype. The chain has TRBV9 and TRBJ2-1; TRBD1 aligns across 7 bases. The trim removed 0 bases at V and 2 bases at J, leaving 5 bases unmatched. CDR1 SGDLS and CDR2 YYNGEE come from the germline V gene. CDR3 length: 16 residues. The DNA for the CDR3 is TGTGCCAGCAGCGTAGGCGACAGGGTAACCTACAATGAGCAGTTCTTC. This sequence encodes CASSVGDRVTYNEQFF.

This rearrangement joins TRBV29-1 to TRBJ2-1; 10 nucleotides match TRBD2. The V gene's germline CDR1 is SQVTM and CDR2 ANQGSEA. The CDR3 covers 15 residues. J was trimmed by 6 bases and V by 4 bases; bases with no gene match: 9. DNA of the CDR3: TGCAGCGTTGGGCCGGGACTAGCGACCCCCAATGAGCAGTTCTTC. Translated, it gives CSVGPGLATPNEQFF.

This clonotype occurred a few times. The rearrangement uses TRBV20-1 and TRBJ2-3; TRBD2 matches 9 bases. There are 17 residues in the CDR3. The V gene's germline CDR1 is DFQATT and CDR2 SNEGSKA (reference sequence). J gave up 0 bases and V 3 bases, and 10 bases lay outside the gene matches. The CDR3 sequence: CSASWVSSGISTDTQYF. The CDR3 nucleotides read TGCAGTGCTAGCTGGGTATCTAGCGGGATTAGCACAGATACGCAGTATTTT.

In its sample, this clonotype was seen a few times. CDR3 protein: CSAEWMGKNIQYF. CDR3 DNA sequence: TGCAGTGCGGAATGGATGGGCAAAAACATTCAGTACTTC. The chain carries TRBV20-1 and TRBJ2-4; D is unresolved. CDR1 and CDR2 from the germline V gene are DFQATT and SNEGSKA (reference sequence). With 6 bases removed from V and 3 bases from J, the gap between germline ends came to 12 bases. The CDR3 totals 13 residues.

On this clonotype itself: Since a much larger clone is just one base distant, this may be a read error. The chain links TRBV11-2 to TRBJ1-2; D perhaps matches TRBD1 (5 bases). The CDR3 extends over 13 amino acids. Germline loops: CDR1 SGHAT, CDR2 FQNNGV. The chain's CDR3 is CVSSPDKNYGYTF. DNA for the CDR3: TGTGTCAGCAGCCCGGACAAAAACTATGGCTACACCTTC.

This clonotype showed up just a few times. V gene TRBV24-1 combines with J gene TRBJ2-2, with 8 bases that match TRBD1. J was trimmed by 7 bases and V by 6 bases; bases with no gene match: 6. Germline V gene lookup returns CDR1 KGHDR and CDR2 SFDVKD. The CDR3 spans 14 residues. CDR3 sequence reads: CATSLTGEVGELFF. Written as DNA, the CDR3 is TGTGCCACCAGTTTGACAGGGGAAGTCGGGGAGCTGTTTTTT.

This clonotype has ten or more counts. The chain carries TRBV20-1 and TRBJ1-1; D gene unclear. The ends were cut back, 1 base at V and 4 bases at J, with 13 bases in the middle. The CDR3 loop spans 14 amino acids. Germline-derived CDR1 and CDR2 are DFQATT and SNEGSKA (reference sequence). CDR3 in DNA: TGCAGTGCTAGAGGAGTGGACTGGGCCACTGAAGCTTTCTTT. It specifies CSARGVDWATEAFF.

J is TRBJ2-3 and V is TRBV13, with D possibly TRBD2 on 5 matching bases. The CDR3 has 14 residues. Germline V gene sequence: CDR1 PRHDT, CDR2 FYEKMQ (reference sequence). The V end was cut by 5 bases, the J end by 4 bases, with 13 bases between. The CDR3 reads CASSLLSSSDTQYF. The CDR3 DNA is TGTGCCAGCAGCCTCCTTTCTAGCTCAGATACGCAGTATTTT.

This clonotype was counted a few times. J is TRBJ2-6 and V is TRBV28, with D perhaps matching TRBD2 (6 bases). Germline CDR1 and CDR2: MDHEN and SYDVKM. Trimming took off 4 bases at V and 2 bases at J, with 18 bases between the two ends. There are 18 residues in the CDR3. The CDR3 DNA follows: TGTGCCAGCAGTTCCGGGGGTAAAGGGACCACTGGGGCCAACGTCCTGACTTTC. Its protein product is CASSSGGKGTTGANVLTF.

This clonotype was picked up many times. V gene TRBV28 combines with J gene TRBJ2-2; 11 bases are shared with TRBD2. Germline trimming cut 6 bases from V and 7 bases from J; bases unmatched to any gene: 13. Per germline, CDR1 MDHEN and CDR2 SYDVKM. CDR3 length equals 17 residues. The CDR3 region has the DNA TGTGCCAGCAGCCGCCCCCCGGGGACTAGCGGTTACGGGGAGCTGTTTTTT. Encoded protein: CASSRPPGTSGYGELFF.

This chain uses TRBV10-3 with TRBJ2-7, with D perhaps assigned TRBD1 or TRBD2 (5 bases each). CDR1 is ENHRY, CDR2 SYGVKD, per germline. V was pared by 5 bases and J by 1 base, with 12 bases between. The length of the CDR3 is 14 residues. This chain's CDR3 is CAISPRDQSYEQYF. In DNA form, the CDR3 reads TGTGCCATCAGTCCCCGGGACCAGTCCTACGAGCAGTACTTC.

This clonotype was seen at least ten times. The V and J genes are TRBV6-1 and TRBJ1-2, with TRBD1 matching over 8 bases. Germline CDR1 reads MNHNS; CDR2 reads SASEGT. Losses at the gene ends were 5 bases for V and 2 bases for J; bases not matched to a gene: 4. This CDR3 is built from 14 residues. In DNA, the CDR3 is TGTGCCAGCAGTTCCCGGACAGGGAACTATGGCTACACCTTC. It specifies CASSSRTGNYGYTF.

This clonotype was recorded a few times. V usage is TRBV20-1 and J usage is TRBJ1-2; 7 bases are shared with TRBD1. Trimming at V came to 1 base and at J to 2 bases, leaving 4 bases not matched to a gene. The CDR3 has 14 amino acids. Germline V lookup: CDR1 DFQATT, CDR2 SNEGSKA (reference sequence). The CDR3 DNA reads TGCAGTGCTAGAGCCCTACAGGGGAACTATGGCTACACCTTC. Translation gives CSARALQGNYGYTF.

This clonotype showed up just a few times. The CDR3 DNA follows: TGCGCCAGCAGCTTCCACGGGACTAGCCCATTCGAGACCCAGTACTTC. The encoded protein is CASSFHGTSPFETQYF. The rearrangement links TRBV5-1 to TRBJ2-5; 9 nucleotides align to TRBD2. V lost 2 bases and J lost 5; bases outside the gene matches: 10. Germline loops: CDR1 SGHRS, CDR2 YFSETQ. The CDR3 is made up of 16 amino acids.

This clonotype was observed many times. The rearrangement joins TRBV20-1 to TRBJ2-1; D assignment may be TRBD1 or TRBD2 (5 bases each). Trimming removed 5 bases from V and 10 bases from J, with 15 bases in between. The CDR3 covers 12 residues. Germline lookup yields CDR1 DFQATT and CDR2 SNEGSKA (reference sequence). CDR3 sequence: CSAGGPAEEQFF. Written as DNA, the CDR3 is TGCAGTGCTGGGGGACCTGCGGAGGAGCAGTTCTTC.

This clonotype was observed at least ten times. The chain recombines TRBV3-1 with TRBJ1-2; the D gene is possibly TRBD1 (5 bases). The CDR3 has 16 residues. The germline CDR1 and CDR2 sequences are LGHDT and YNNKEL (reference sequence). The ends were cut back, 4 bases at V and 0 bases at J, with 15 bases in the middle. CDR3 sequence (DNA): TGTGCCAGCAGCCTAGGAACAGGCCTTACTAACTATGGCTACACCTTC. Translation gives CASSLGTGLTNYGYTF. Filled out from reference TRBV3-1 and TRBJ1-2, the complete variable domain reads DTAVSQTPKYLVTQMGNDKSIKCEQNLGHDTMYWYKQDSKKFLKIMFSYNNKELIINETVPNRFSPKSPDKAHLNLHINSLELGDSAVYFCASSLGTGLTNYGYTFGSGTRLTVV.

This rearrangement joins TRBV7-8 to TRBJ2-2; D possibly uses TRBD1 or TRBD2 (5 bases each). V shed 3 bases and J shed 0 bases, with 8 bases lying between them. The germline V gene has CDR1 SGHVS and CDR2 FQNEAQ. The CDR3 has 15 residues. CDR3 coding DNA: TGTGCCAGCAGCTTGGGACGACCGAACACCGGGGAGCTGTTTTTT. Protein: CASSLGRPNTGELFF.

As DNA, the CDR3 is TGTGCCAGCAGCCAAGCCCTCTCACCCCTCCACTTT. Amino acids: CASSQALSPLHF. The gene calls are TRBV3-1 and TRBJ1-6, with unresolved D. The germline CDR1 and CDR2 sequences are LGHDT and YNNKEL (reference sequence). Trimming stripped 1 base from V and 10 bases from J, with 5 bases between. The CDR3 extends over 12 amino acids.